The present TCR beta chain was sequenced within a study of T cells in Graves' hyperthyroidism and ophthalmopathy. The study's findings and limits: Through a model of 13 V-J features, ophthalmopathy was separated from stable hyperthyroidism.

Hyperthyroidism of Graves' type that showed no ophthalmopathy progression within 18 months was stable. PBMCs were derived from roughly 10 ml fresh peripheral blood. The CDR3 regions of TCR beta were amplified from RNA transcripts. TCR CDR3 regions were first amplified by RT-PCR with HTBI primers. Each CDR3 protein is one row after TCRdb ran MiXCR on the multiplex PCR reads. Of 650,000 to 700,000 distinct CDR3 sequences in the sample, around 15% were seen once. The table lists this clonotype with many counts. Its antigen remains unknown. The CDR3 is made up of 17 amino acids. Germline V CDR1 and CDR2: SGHAT, FQNNGV. V dropped 1 base and J dropped 4; count of bases not matched to a gene: 5.

Sequenced material: blood. J is TRBJ2-1 and V is TRBV11-2, with TRBD1 identical over 12 bases. The clonotype was recovered from a man between 45 and 60 years old with Graves' hyperthyroidism. The CDR3 DNA sequence: TGTGCCAGCAGCTTAGGCGGGACAGGGGGCTTGTACAATGAGCAGTTCTTC. This encodes CASSLGGTGGLYNEQFF.